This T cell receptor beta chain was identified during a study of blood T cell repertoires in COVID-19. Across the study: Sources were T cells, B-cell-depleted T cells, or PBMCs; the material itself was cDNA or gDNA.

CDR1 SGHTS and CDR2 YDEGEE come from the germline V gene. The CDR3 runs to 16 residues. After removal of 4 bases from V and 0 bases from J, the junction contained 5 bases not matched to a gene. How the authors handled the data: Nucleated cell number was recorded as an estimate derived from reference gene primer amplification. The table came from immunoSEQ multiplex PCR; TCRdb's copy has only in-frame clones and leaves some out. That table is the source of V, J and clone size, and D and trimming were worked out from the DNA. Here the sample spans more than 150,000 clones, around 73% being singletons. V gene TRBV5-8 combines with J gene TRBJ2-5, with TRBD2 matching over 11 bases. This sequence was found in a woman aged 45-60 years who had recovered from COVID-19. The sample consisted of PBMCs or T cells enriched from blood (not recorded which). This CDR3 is CASSPGLAVNQETQYF. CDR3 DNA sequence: TGTGCCAGCAGCCCGGGACTAGCGGTGAACCAAGAGACCCAGTACTTC.